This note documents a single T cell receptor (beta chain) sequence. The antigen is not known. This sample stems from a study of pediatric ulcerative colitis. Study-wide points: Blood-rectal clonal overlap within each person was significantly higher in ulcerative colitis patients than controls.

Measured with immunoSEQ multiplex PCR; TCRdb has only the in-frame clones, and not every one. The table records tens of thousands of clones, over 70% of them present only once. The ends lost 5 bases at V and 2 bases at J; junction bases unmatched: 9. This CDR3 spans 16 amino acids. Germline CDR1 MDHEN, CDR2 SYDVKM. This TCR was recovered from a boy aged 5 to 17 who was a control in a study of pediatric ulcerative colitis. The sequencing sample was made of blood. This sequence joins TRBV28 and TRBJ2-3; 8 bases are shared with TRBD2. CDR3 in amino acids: CASSRGVAGTTDTQYF. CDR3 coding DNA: TGTGCCAGCAGTCGCGGGGTAGCGGGGACCACAGATACGCAGTATTTT.